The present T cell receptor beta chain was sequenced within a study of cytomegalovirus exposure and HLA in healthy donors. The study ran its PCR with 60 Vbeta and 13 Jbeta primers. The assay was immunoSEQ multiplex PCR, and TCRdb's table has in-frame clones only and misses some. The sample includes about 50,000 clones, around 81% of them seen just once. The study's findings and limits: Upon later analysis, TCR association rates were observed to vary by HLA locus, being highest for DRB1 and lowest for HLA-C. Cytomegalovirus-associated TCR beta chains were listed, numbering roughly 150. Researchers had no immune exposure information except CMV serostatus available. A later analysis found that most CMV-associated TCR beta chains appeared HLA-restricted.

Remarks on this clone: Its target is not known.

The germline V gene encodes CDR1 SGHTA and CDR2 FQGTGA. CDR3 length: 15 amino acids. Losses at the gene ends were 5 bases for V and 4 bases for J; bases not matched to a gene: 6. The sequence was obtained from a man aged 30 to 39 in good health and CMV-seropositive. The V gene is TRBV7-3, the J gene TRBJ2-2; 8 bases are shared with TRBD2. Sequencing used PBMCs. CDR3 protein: CASSPGGGSTGELFF. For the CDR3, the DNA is TGTGCCAGCAGCCCCGGGGGGGGTTCCACCGGGGAGCTGTTTTTT. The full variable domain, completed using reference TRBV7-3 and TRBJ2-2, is GAGVSQTPSNKVTEKGKYVELRCDPISGHTALYWYRQSLGQGPEFLIYFQGTGAADDSGLPNDRFFAVRPEGSVSTLKIQRTERGDSAVYLCASSPGGGSTGELFFGEGSRLTVL.